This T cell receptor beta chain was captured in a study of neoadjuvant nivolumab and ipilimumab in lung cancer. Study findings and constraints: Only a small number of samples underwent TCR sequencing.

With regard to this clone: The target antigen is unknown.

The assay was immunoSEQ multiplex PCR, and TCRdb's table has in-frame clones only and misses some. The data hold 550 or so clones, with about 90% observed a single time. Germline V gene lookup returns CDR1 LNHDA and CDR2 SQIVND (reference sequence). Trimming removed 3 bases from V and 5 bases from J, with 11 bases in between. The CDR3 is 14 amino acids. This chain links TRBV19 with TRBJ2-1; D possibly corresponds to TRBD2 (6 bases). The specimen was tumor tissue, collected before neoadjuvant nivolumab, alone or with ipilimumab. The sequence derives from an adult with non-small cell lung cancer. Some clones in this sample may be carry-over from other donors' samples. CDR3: CASSILSGNNEQFF. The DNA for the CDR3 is TGTGCCAGTAGTATTCTTAGCGGAAACAATGAGCAGTTCTTC. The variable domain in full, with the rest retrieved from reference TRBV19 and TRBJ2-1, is DGGITQSPKYLFRKEGQNVTLSCEQNLNHDAMYWYRQDPGQGLRLIYYSQIVNDFQKGDIAEGYSVSREKKESFPLTVTSAQKNPTAFYLCASSILSGNNEQFFGPGTRLTVL.